This T cell receptor beta chain was observed in a study of T cell repertoires in cytomegalovirus infection. Study-wide context: Recently identified HLA-C-restricted CMV epitopes were among the peptides used. TCR beta signatures that were public indicated CMV infection and matching HLA type.

Notes on the study in general: Carriers of CMV and the relevant HLA type were discriminated by public TCR beta frequency.

TCRdb reanalysed the reads using MiXCR and keeps one entry per CDR3 protein. Of under 200,000 distinct CDR3 sequences in the sample, about 22% were seen once. Trimming removed 4 bases at V and 0 bases at J, with 13 bases between. This CDR3 is built from 15 residues. Germline loops: CDR1 SGHAT, CDR2 FQNNGV. On this clonotype itself: What it binds is not known.

This sequence originates from a human donor in good health (CMV status not recorded). Some clones in this sample may be carry-over from other donors' samples. The sequenced sample was CD8+ T cells from cultured PBMCs, obtained from culture after CMV antigen stimulation. The chain employs TRBV11-2 and TRBJ2-7; a weak D match, TRBD2 (6 bases). CDR3 bases: TGTGCCAGCAGCTCCTGGGACTCGAGCTCCTACGAGCAGTACTTC. It encodes CASSSWDSSSYEQYF. Full variable domain (remainder filled in from reference TRBV11-2 and TRBJ2-7): EAGVAQSPRYKIIEKRQSVAFWCNPISGHATLYWYQQILGQGPKLLIQFQNNGVVDDSQLPKDRFSAERLKGVDSTLKIQPAKLEDSAVYLCASSSWDSSSYEQYFGPGTRLTVT.